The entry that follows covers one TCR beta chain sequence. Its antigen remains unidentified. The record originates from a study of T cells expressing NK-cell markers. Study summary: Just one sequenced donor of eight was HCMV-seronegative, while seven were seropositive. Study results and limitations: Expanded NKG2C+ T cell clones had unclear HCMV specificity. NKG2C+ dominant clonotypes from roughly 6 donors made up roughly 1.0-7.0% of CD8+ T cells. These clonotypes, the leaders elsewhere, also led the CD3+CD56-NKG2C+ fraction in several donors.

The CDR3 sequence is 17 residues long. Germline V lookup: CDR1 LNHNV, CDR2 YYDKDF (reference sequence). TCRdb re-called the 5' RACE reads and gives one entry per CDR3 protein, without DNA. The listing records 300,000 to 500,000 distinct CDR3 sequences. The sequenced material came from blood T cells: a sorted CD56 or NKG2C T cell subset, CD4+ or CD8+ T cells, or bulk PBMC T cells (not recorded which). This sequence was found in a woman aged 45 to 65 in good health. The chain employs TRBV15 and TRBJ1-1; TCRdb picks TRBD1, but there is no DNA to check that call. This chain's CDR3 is CATSRDEVGAGKAEAFF.